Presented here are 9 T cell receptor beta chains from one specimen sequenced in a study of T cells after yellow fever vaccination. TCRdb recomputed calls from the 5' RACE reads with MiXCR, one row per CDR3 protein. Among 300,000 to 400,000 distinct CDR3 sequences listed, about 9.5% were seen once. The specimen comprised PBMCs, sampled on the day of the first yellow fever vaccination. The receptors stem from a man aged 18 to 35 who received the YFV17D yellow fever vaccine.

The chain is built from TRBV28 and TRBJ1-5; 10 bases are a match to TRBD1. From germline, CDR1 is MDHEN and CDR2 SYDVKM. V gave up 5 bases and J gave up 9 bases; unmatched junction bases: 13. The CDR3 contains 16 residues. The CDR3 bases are TGTGCCAGCAGTACGCCGGGACAGGGGCCCTCAAGGCCCCAGCATTTT. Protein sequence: CASSTPGQGPSRPQHF.

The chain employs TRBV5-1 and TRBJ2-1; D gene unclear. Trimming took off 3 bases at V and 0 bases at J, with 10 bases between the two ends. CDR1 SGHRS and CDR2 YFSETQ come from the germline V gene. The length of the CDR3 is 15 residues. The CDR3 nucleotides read TGCGCCAGCAGCTCTCTATTAGCCTCCTACAATGAGCAGTTCTTC. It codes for CASSSLLASYNEQFF.

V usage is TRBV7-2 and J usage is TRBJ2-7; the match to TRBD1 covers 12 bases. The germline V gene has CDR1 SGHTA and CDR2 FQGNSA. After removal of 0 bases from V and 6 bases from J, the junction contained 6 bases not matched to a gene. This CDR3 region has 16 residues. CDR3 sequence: CASSLALGQGAGEQYF. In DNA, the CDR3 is TGTGCCAGCAGCTTAGCTCTGGGACAGGGGGCGGGCGAGCAGTACTTC.

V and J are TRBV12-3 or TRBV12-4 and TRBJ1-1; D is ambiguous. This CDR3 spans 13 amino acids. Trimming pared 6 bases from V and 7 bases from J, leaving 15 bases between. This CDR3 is CASRLRRVGEAFF. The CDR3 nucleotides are TGTGCCAGCAGGTTGCGGAGGGTAGGTGAAGCTTTCTTT.

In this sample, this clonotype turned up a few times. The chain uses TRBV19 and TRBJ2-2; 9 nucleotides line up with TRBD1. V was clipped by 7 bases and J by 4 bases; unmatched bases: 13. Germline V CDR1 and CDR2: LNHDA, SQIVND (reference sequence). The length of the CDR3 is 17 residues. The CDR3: CASKLARQGVITGELFF. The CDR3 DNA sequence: TGTGCCAGTAAGCTCGCGCGACAGGGGGTAATCACCGGGGAGCTGTTTTTT.

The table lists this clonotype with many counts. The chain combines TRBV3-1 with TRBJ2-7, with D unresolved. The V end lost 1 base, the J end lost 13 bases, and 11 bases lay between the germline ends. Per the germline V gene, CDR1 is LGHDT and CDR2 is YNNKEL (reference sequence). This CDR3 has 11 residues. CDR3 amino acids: CASSQAAVFYF. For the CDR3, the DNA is TGTGCCAGCAGCCAAGCCGCAGTTTTCTACTTC.

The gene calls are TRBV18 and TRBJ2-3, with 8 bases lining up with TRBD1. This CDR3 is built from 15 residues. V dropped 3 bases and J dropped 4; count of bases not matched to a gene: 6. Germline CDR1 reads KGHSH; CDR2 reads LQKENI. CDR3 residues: CASSPPDRGSDTQYF. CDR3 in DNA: TGTGCCAGCTCACCGCCCGACAGGGGTTCAGATACGCAGTATTTT.

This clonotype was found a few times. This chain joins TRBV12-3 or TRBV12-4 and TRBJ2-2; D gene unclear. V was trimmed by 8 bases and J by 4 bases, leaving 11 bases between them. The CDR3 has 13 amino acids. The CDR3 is CASYRVGTGELFF. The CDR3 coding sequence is TGTGCCAGCTATAGGGTGGGCACCGGGGAGCTGTTTTTT.

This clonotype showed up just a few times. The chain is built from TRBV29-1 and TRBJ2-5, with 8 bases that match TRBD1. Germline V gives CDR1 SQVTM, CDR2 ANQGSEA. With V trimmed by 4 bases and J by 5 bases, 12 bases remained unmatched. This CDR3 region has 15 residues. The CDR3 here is CSVALGQGSWETQYF. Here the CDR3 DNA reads TGCAGCGTTGCACTAGGACAGGGTTCGTGGGAGACCCAGTACTTC.